The 3 T cell receptor beta chains reported below all come from one sample, sequenced in a study of OX40 agonist ivuxolimab in advanced cancers. Some clones are missing from TCRdb's copy, which holds only in-frame ones; the method was immunoSEQ multiplex PCR. The sample records over 50,000 clones, approximately 82% being singletons. This specimen was CD4+ or CD8+ T cells sorted from blood, taken in a trial of the OX40 agonist ivuxolimab. These TCRs come from an adult with an advanced solid tumor such as melanoma, head and neck, liver or kidney cancer.

The chain employs TRBV7-3 and TRBJ1-1, with D maybe TRBD1 (5 bases). Trimming shortened V by 5 bases and J by 4 bases, and 14 bases separated the two germline ends. Germline V gene data show CDR1 as SGHTA and CDR2 as FQGTGA. The CDR3 covers 14 residues. This chain's CDR3 is CASSRYGGSTEAFF. The DNA for the CDR3 is TGTGCCAGCAGCCGTTATGGGGGAAGCACTGAAGCTTTCTTT.

This clone is medium-sized within its sample. V is TRBV15 and J is TRBJ2-7; 8 bases are a match to TRBD1. Germline V gene sequence: CDR1 LNHNV, CDR2 YYDKDF (reference sequence). The trim removed 5 bases at V and 6 bases at J, leaving 12 bases unmatched. The CDR3 runs to 15 residues. CDR3 sequence reads: CATSGSRDRPSEQYF. Written as DNA, the CDR3 is TGTGCCACCAGCGGGTCCCGGGACAGGCCCAGCGAGCAGTACTTC.

J is TRBJ2-5 and V is TRBV28, with D possibly matching TRBD1 (5 bases). Germline V gene lookup returns CDR1 MDHEN and CDR2 SYDVKM. The CDR3 is 15 residues long. V was clipped by 3 bases and J by 1 base, with 12 bases between them. The DNA of the CDR3 is TGTGCCAGCAGTTTCGGCGGACACCTCCAAGAGACCCAGTACTTC. It is translated as CASSFGGHLQETQYF.